This TCR beta chain is drawn from a study of blood T cell repertoires in COVID-19. This CDR3 has 13 residues. Trimming pared 3 bases from V and 4 bases from J, leaving 9 bases between. CDR1 and CDR2 from the germline V gene are MDHEN and SYDVKM. Method: immunoSEQ multiplex PCR; TCRdb's copy keeps in-frame clones and lacks some. This table has 210,000 or so clones, roughly 84% appearing once. The receptor was isolated from a man between 40 and 49 years old with active or convalescent COVID-19. The rearrangement links TRBV28 to TRBJ1-2; D is unclear. The specimen sequenced was peripheral blood. CDR3 residues: CASSFGRRYGYTF. CDR3 nucleotides: TGTGCCAGCAGTTTTGGCAGGCGCTATGGCTACACCTTC.